This T cell receptor (beta chain) was profiled in a study of Graves' ophthalmopathy and Graves' hyperthyroidism. RNA served as the template for amplifying TCR beta CDR3 regions. Scientists carried out first-round RT-PCR using HTBI primers and then a second-round multiplex PCR. Each CDR3 protein gets one entry after TCRdb re-called the multiplex PCR reads with MiXCR. The data contain about 500,000 distinct CDR3 sequences, about two fifths of them singletons. This receptor was obtained from an adult man with Graves' hyperthyroidism. The sequenced sample consisted of peripheral blood or thyroid tissue (not recorded which).

The CDR3 bases are TGTGCCAGCAGCTTAGCATACCCTAGCGGGGGGCCGGACAATGAGCAGTTCTTC. As protein: CASSLAYPSGGPDNEQFF. The chain employs TRBV7-6 and TRBJ2-7, with 11 bases fitting TRBD2. TRBJ2-1 matches the DNA end more closely, so the J call is doubtful. The CDR3 length is 18 residues. Per the germline V gene, CDR1 is SGHVS and CDR2 is FNYEAQ.